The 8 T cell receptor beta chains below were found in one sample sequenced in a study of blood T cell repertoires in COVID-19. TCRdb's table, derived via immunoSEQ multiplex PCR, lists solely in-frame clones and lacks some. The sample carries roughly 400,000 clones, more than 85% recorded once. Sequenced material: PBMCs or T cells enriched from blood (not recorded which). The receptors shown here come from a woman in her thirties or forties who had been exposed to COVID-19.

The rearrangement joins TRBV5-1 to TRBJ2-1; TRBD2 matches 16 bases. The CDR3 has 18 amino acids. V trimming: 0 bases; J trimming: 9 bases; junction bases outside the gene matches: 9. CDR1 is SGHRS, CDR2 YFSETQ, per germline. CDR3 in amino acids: CASSLGTGTSGRAGEQFF. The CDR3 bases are TGCGCCAGCAGCTTGGGGACCGGGACTAGCGGGAGGGCCGGTGAGCAGTTCTTC.

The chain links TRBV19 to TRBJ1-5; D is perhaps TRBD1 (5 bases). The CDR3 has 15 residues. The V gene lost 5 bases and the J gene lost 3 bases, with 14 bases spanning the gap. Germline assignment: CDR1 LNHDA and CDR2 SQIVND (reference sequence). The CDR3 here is CASSGGGTVNQPQHF. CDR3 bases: TGTGCCAGTAGTGGGGGGGGTACGGTCAATCAGCCCCAGCATTTT.

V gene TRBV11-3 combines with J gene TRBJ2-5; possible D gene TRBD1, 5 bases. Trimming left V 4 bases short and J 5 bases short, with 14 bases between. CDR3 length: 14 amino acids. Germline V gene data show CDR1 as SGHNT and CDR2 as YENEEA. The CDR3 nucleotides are TGTGCCAGCAGCTATAAAGGGGTGGGGGAGACCCAGTACTTC. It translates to CASSYKGVGETQYF.

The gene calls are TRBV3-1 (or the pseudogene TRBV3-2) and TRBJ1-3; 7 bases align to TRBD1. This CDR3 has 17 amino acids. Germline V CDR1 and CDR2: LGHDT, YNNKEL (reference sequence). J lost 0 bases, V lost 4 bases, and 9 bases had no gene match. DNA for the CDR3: TGTGCCAGCAGCCGGACGGGACAGTTTTTCTCTGGAAACACCATATATTTT. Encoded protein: CASSRTGQFFSGNTIYF.

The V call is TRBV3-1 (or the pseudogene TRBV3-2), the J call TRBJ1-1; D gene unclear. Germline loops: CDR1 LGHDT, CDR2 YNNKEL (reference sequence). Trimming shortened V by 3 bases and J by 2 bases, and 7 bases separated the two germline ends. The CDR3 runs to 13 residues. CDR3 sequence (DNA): TGTGCCAGCAGCCACGGGGATAACACTGAAGCTTTCTTT. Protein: CASSHGDNTEAFF.

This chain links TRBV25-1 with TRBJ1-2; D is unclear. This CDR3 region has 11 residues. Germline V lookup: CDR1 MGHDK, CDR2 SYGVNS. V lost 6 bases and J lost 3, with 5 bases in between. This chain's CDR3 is CASSGDYGYTF. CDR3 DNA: TGTGCCAGCAGCGGTGACTATGGCTACACCTTC.

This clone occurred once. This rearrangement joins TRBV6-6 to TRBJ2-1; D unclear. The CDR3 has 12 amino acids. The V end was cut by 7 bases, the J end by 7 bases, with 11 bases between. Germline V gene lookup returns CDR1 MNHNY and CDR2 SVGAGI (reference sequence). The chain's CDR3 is CASTTRENEQFF. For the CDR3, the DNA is TGTGCCAGCACCACGCGAGAGAATGAGCAGTTCTTC.

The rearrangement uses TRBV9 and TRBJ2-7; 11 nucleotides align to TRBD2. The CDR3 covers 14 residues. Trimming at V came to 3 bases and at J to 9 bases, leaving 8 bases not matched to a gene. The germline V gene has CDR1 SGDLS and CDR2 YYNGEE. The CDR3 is CASSAGSGRAVQYF. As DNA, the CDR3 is TGTGCCAGCAGCGCCGGTAGCGGGAGGGCGGTGCAGTACTTC.